These T cell receptor beta chains were read from a single sample in a study of CXCR4 blockade with PD-1 therapy in pancreatic cancer. The table came from immunoSEQ multiplex PCR; TCRdb's copy has only in-frame clones and leaves some out. The sample contains thousands of clones, less than 50% of which appear only once. Sequencing input: tumor tissue. Receptors originate from a human donor with pancreatic ductal adenocarcinoma. Each CDR3 is given with its conserved first and last residue. The order of the fields is V gene, CDR3 length, D gene, clone size, J gene, CDR3 protein, CDR3 DNA. A D gene is named only where the DNA matches it firmly. Clone size is not always given. Where it is, it says once, few, many or a class for expanded clones.

V gene: TRBV19; CDR3 length: 14; D gene: TRBD1; clone size: -; J gene: TRBJ2-2; CDR3 protein: CASSDQGAYGELFF; CDR3 DNA: TGTGCCAGTAGTGATCAGGGGGCGTACGGGGAGCTGTTTTTT
V gene: TRBV14; CDR3 length: 15; D gene: TRBD2; clone size: once; J gene: TRBJ2-3; CDR3 protein: CASSGRDYPRDTQYF; CDR3 DNA: TGTGCCAGCAGCGGTCGGGACTACCCGCGGGATACGCAGTATTTT
V gene: TRBV6-8; CDR3 length: 14; D gene: -; clone size: -; J gene: TRBJ2-7; CDR3 protein: CASTAPGQRYEQYF; CDR3 DNA: TGTGCCAGCACCGCACCGGGGCAGAGATACGAGCAGTACTTC
V gene: TRBV6-8; CDR3 length: 14; D gene: -; clone size: few; J gene: TRBJ1-1; CDR3 protein: CASSRFVENTEAFF; CDR3 DNA: TGTGCCAGCAGTAGGTTTGTTGAAAACACTGAAGCTTTCTTT
V gene: TRBV28; CDR3 length: 16; D gene: TRBD2; clone size: -; J gene: TRBJ2-7; CDR3 protein: CASSPVIAGGSYEQYF; CDR3 DNA: TGTGCCAGCAGTCCCGTTATAGCGGGAGGATCCTACGAGCAGTACTTC
V gene: TRBV19; CDR3 length: 16; D gene: TRBD2; clone size: -; J gene: TRBJ2-1; CDR3 protein: CASSPGTSGRLDEQFF; CDR3 DNA: TGTGCCAGTAGTCCTGGGACTAGCGGGAGATTGGATGAGCAGTTCTTC
V gene: TRBV18; CDR3 length: 16; D gene: -; clone size: -; J gene: TRBJ2-2; CDR3 protein: CASSPQGVGNTGELFF; CDR3 DNA: TGTGCCAGCTCACCACAGGGTGTCGGGAACACCGGGGAGCTGTTTTTT
V gene: TRBV28; CDR3 length: 13; D gene: -; clone size: few; J gene: TRBJ1-6; CDR3 protein: CASTLKSGSPLHF; CDR3 DNA: TGTGCCAGCACCCTAAAGAGCGGTTCACCCCTCCACTTT
V gene: TRBV19; CDR3 length: 15; D gene: TRBD2; clone size: -; J gene: TRBJ2-1; CDR3 protein: CASRQPGLEGNEQFF; CDR3 DNA: TGTGCCAGTAGGCAACCGGGACTAGAGGGCAATGAGCAGTTCTTC
V gene: TRBV23-1; CDR3 length: 13; D gene: -; clone size: -; J gene: TRBJ2-1; CDR3 protein: CASSPGISNEQFF; CDR3 DNA: TGCGCCAGCAGCCCAGGGATAAGCAATGAGCAGTTCTTC
V gene: TRBV19; CDR3 length: 15; D gene: TRBD1; clone size: -; J gene: TRBJ1-3; CDR3 protein: CASSIGGQGANTIYF; CDR3 DNA: TGTGCCAGTAGTATCGGTGGACAGGGGGCGAACACCATATATTTT
V gene: TRBV6-8; CDR3 length: 15; D gene: -; clone size: medium-sized; J gene: TRBJ1-1; CDR3 protein: CATTTETSMNTEAFF; CDR3 DNA: TGTGCCACTACAACCGAAACAAGCATGAACACTGAAGCTTTCTTT
V gene: TRBV19; CDR3 length: 13; D gene: TRBD2; clone size: -; J gene: TRBJ2-1; CDR3 protein: CASQSGRGNEQFF; CDR3 DNA: TGTGCCAGTCAGAGCGGGAGGGGAAATGAGCAGTTCTTC
V gene: TRBV6-8; CDR3 length: 14; D gene: -; clone size: medium-sized; J gene: TRBJ2-3; CDR3 protein: CASSDSGARDTQYF; CDR3 DNA: TGTGCCAGCAGTGACTCAGGCGCGAGGGATACGCAGTATTTT
V gene: TRBV28; CDR3 length: 15; D gene: TRBD1; clone size: -; J gene: TRBJ1-4; CDR3 protein: CASSAQGAPREKLFF; CDR3 DNA: TGTGCCAGCAGTGCCCAGGGGGCGCCCCGTGAAAAACTGTTTTTT
V gene: TRBV19; CDR3 length: 15; D gene: -; clone size: -; J gene: TRBJ1-5; CDR3 protein: CASSVRRGLNQPQHF; CDR3 DNA: TGTGCCAGTAGTGTGCGACGGGGACTAAATCAGCCCCAGCATTTT
V gene: TRBV30; CDR3 length: 13; D gene: -; clone size: -; J gene: TRBJ1-2; CDR3 protein: CAWGRAVDYGYTF; CDR3 DNA: TGTGCCTGGGGTCGGGCCGTGGACTATGGCTACACCTTC
V gene: TRBV11-3; CDR3 length: 14; D gene: -; clone size: medium-sized; J gene: TRBJ1-6; CDR3 protein: CASSFGGNNSPLHF; CDR3 DNA: TGTGCCAGCAGCTTCGGGGGCAATAATTCACCCCTCCACTTT
V gene: TRBV5-1; CDR3 length: 14; D gene: -; clone size: -; J gene: TRBJ2-3; CDR3 protein: CASSLSADTDTQYF; CDR3 DNA: TGCGCCAGCAGCTTGTCCGCTGACACAGATACGCAGTATTTT
V gene: TRBV6-8; CDR3 length: 14; D gene: TRBD1; clone size: few; J gene: TRBJ1-4; CDR3 protein: CAISYDRAGEKLFF; CDR3 DNA: TGTGCCATCAGTTATGACAGGGCTGGAGAAAAACTGTTTTTT
V gene: TRBV23-1; CDR3 length: 15; D gene: -; clone size: -; J gene: TRBJ2-2; CDR3 protein: CASSQGTRITGELFF; CDR3 DNA: TGCGCCAGCAGTCAGGGCACCCGAATCACCGGGGAGCTGTTTTTT
V gene: TRBV30; CDR3 length: 13; D gene: -; clone size: -; J gene: TRBJ2-7; CDR3 protein: CAWGRETGHEQYF; CDR3 DNA: TGTGCCTGGGGCAGGGAAACTGGCCACGAGCAGTACTTC
V gene: TRBV28; CDR3 length: 14; D gene: TRBD1; clone size: -; J gene: TRBJ1-1; CDR3 protein: CASSPTGESTEAFF; CDR3 DNA: TGTGCCAGCAGCCCGACAGGGGAGAGCACTGAAGCTTTCTTT
V gene: TRBV29-1; CDR3 length: 16; D gene: TRBD2; clone size: -; J gene: TRBJ2-7; CDR3 protein: CSVELIAGEDSYEQYF; CDR3 DNA: TGCAGCGTTGAACTCATAGCGGGAGAAGACTCCTACGAGCAGTACTTC
V gene: TRBV11-3; CDR3 length: 17; D gene: TRBD1; clone size: few; J gene: TRBJ2-3; CDR3 protein: CASSLARTGPGTDTQYF; CDR3 DNA: TGTGCCAGCAGCTTGGCCCGGACAGGCCCTGGCACAGATACGCAGTATTTT
V gene: TRBV11-3; CDR3 length: 15; D gene: TRBD1; clone size: -; J gene: TRBJ2-5; CDR3 protein: CASSSWDRGQETQYF; CDR3 DNA: TGTGCCAGCAGCTCCTGGGACAGGGGACAAGAGACCCAGTACTTC
V gene: TRBV11-3; CDR3 length: 14; D gene: -; clone size: few; J gene: TRBJ2-1; CDR3 protein: CASSHGTNYNEQFF; CDR3 DNA: TGTGCCAGCAGCCACGGGACCAATTACAATGAGCAGTTCTTC
V gene: TRBV28; CDR3 length: 16; D gene: TRBD2; clone size: -; J gene: TRBJ2-1; CDR3 protein: CASSPTNGLAVNEQFF; CDR3 DNA: TGTGCCAGCAGCCCAACCAACGGACTAGCGGTCAATGAGCAGTTCTTC
V gene: TRBV5-1; CDR3 length: 16; D gene: -; clone size: -; J gene: TRBJ2-4; CDR3 protein: CASSLSTGVGENIQYF; CDR3 DNA: TGCGCCAGCAGCTTGTCGACGGGAGTGGGCGAAAACATTCAGTACTTC
V gene: TRBV18; CDR3 length: 15; D gene: TRBD1; clone size: few; J gene: TRBJ1-2; CDR3 protein: CASSPPTGQGGGYTF; CDR3 DNA: TGTGCCAGCTCACCACCGACAGGACAGGGGGGAGGCTACACCTTC
V gene: TRBV18; CDR3 length: 12; D gene: -; clone size: -; J gene: TRBJ1-2; CDR3 protein: CASSPGNYGYTF; CDR3 DNA: TGTGCCAGCTCACCAGGGAACTATGGCTACACCTTC
V gene: TRBV6-8; CDR3 length: 17; D gene: TRBD1; clone size: medium-sized; J gene: TRBJ1-1; CDR3 protein: CASSPGPWQGASTEAFF; CDR3 DNA: TGTGCCAGCAGTCCCGGCCCGTGGCAGGGGGCCTCTACTGAAGCTTTCTTT
V gene: TRBV29-1; CDR3 length: 13; D gene: -; clone size: -; J gene: TRBJ2-7; CDR3 protein: CSVRVGAGYEQYF; CDR3 DNA: TGCAGCGTCAGAGTAGGGGCGGGCTACGAGCAGTACTTC
V gene: TRBV15; CDR3 length: 15; D gene: TRBD2; clone size: few; J gene: TRBJ2-1; CDR3 protein: CATSRLGLEVNEQFF; CDR3 DNA: TGTGCCACCAGCAGATTGGGACTAGAAGTCAATGAGCAGTTCTTC
V gene: TRBV19; CDR3 length: 14; D gene: TRBD2; clone size: -; J gene: TRBJ2-7; CDR3 protein: CATKLAGGSYEQYF; CDR3 DNA: TGTGCCACAAAACTAGCGGGAGGGTCCTACGAGCAGTACTTC
V gene: TRBV6-8; CDR3 length: 12; D gene: -; clone size: few; J gene: TRBJ2-7; CDR3 protein: CASRGATYEQYF; CDR3 DNA: TGTGCCAGCAGAGGAGCGACCTACGAGCAGTACTTC
V gene: TRBV18; CDR3 length: 15; D gene: -; clone size: -; J gene: TRBJ2-7; CDR3 protein: CASSPPNRDGYEQYF; CDR3 DNA: TGTGCCAGCTCACCACCGAACAGGGATGGCTACGAGCAGTACTTC
V gene: TRBV9; CDR3 length: 16; D gene: TRBD2; clone size: -; J gene: TRBJ2-5; CDR3 protein: CASSDSRGGIGETQYF; CDR3 DNA: TGTGCCAGCAGCGATTCCCGGGGGGGGATCGGAGAGACCCAGTACTTC
V gene: TRBV11-3; CDR3 length: 14; D gene: -; clone size: few; J gene: TRBJ2-7; CDR3 protein: CASSPQYGLYEQYF; CDR3 DNA: TGTGCCAGCAGCCCCCAATATGGACTTTACGAGCAGTACTTC
V gene: TRBV28; CDR3 length: 13; D gene: -; clone size: -; J gene: TRBJ2-1; CDR3 protein: CANRELSYNEQFF; CDR3 DNA: TGTGCCAACAGAGAGCTCTCCTACAATGAGCAGTTCTTC
V gene: TRBV11-3; CDR3 length: 15; D gene: TRBD2; clone size: -; J gene: TRBJ2-2; CDR3 protein: CASSPGLREAGELFF; CDR3 DNA: TGTGCCAGCAGCCCAGGGTTGCGGGAGGCCGGGGAGCTATTTTTT
V gene: TRBV14; CDR3 length: 15; D gene: TRBD1; clone size: -; J gene: TRBJ2-1; CDR3 protein: CASSPTTGGYNEQFF; CDR3 DNA: TGTGCCAGCAGCCCGACGACAGGGGGATACAATGAGCAGTTCTTC
V gene: TRBV29-1; CDR3 length: 12; D gene: -; clone size: -; J gene: TRBJ1-1; CDR3 protein: CSVQDGNTEAFF; CDR3 DNA: TGCAGCGTACAAGACGGTAACACTGAAGCTTTCTTT
V gene: TRBV25-1; CDR3 length: 12; D gene: -; clone size: -; J gene: TRBJ2-3; CDR3 protein: CASSPGTDTQYF; CDR3 DNA: TGTGCCAGCAGCCCGGGGACAGATACGCAGTATTTT
V gene: TRBV9; CDR3 length: 13; D gene: -; clone size: -; J gene: TRBJ2-3; CDR3 protein: CASSVATSDTQYF; CDR3 DNA: TGTGCCAGCAGCGTAGCTACGTCGGATACGCAGTATTTT
V gene: TRBV11-3; CDR3 length: 15; D gene: TRBD2; clone size: -; J gene: TRBJ2-1; CDR3 protein: CASSPTSGNYNEQFF; CDR3 DNA: TGTGCCAGCAGCCCAACTAGCGGGAACTACAATGAGCAGTTCTTC
V gene: TRBV6-8; CDR3 length: 13; D gene: -; clone size: -; J gene: TRBJ1-6; CDR3 protein: CASSYEGGSPLHF; CDR3 DNA: TGTGCCAGCAGTTACGAGGGCGGGTCACCCCTCCACTTT
V gene: TRBV19; CDR3 length: 14; D gene: -; clone size: -; J gene: TRBJ1-2; CDR3 protein: CASSIGSAADGYTF; CDR3 DNA: TGTGCCAGTAGTATAGGGAGTGCGGCGGATGGCTACACCTTC
V gene: TRBV6-8; CDR3 length: 16; D gene: -; clone size: medium-sized; J gene: TRBJ2-3; CDR3 protein: CASSYGAELSTDTQYF; CDR3 DNA: TGTGCCAGCAGTTACGGAGCGGAACTCAGCACAGATACGCAGTATTTT
V gene: TRBV30; CDR3 length: 14; D gene: -; clone size: once; J gene: TRBJ2-4; CDR3 protein: CAWSRGAAKNIQYF; CDR3 DNA: TGTGCCTGGAGCCGGGGGGCGGCCAAAAACATTCAGTACTTC
V gene: TRBV4-1; CDR3 length: 15; D gene: TRBD1; clone size: -; J gene: TRBJ2-5; CDR3 protein: CASSQVPDRVQTQYF; CDR3 DNA: TGCGCCAGCAGCCAAGTCCCCGACAGGGTTCAGACCCAGTACTTC
V gene: TRBV19; CDR3 length: 15; D gene: TRBD2; clone size: -; J gene: TRBJ2-1; CDR3 protein: CASGRGTSPRDEQFF; CDR3 DNA: TGTGCCAGTGGGAGGGGGACTAGCCCCAGGGATGAGCAGTTCTTC
V gene: TRBV6-8; CDR3 length: 14; D gene: -; clone size: medium-sized; J gene: TRBJ2-7; CDR3 protein: CASSPRGLSYEQYF; CDR3 DNA: TGTGCCAGCAGTCCCCGGGGTCTTTCCTACGAGCAGTACTTC
V gene: TRBV19; CDR3 length: 13; D gene: -; clone size: -; J gene: TRBJ2-1; CDR3 protein: CASSMFLFDEQFF; CDR3 DNA: TGTGCCAGTAGTATGTTCCTATTCGATGAGCAGTTCTTC
V gene: TRBV18; CDR3 length: 14; D gene: -; clone size: -; J gene: TRBJ2-7; CDR3 protein: CASSPQRGEYEQYF; CDR3 DNA: TGTGCCAGCTCACCACAGAGGGGCGAGTACGAGCAGTACTTC